Reported below is one TCR beta chain. Its antigen is currently unknown. The sample originates from a study of tumor-infiltrating lymphocytes in localized non-small cell lung cancer. In the study overall: Patients included smokers and never-smokers with various histologies, some sampled after neoadjuvant chemotherapy. General study results and limits: Compared with uninvolved lung, tumors showed higher T cell infiltration by TCRbeta sequencing. Each assay used a separate piece of the same tissue.

Unmatched junction bases numbered 5, after V lost 1 base and J lost 4 bases. Germline values: CDR1 SGHNT, CDR2 YYREEE (reference sequence). This CDR3 is built from 15 residues. Clones were sequenced by immunoSEQ multiplex PCR, and TCRdb holds only the in-frame ones, with some missing. The sample shows 9,500 to 12,000 clones, over 45% of them seen only once. The sequence was obtained from a human donor with non-small cell lung cancer. The genes are TRBV5-4 and TRBJ2-7, with TRBD2 identical over 10 bases. The material sequenced was uninvolved lung tissue not adjacent to the tumor. This CDR3 is CASSLSPSGGYEQYF. CDR3 DNA: TGTGCCAGCAGCTTGAGCCCTAGCGGGGGATACGAGCAGTACTTC.